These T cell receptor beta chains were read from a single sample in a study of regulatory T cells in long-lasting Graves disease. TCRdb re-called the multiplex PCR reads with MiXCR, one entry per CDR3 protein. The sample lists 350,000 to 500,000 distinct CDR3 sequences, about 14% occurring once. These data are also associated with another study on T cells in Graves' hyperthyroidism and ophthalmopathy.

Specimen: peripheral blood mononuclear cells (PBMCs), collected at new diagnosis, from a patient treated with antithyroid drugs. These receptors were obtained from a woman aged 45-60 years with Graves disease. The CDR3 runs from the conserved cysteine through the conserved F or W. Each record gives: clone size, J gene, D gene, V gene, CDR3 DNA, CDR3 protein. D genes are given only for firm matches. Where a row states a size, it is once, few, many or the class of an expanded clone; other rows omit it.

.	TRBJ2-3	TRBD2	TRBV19	TGTGCCAGTAGTATAGAAAGCCGTCTCGGCGGGAGTAGCACAGATACGCAGTATTTT	CASSIESRLGGSSTDTQYF
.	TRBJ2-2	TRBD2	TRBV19	TGTGCCAGTAGTATAAGACTAGCGGGAGTGGACACCGGGGAGCTGTTTTTT	CASSIRLAGVDTGELFF
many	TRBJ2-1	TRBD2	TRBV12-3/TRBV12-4	TGTGCCAGCAGCCTGACTAGCGGGATTATAGGCCCGCAGTTCTTC	CASSLTSGIIGPQFF
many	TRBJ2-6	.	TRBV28	TGTGCCAGCGGTAGGGCTAGCTCTGGGGCCAACGTCCTGACTTTC	CASGRASSGANVLTF
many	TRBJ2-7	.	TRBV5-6	TGTGCCAGCACCTATATGTCCTACGAGCAGTACTTC	CASTYMSYEQYF
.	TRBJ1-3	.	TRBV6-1	TGTGCCAGCAGCCCAGGACCGCTGGACACCATATATTTT	CASSPGPLDTIYF
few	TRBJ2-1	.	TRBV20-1	TGCAGTGCTCCTCCTCGGGTTTTGCTCGACAATGAGCAGTTCTTC	CSAPPRVLLDNEQFF
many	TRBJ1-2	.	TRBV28	TGTGCCAGCAGTGCCGCCGGGACTGCCTCTAACTATGGCTACACCTTC	CASSAAGTASNYGYTF
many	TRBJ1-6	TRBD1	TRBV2	TGTGCCAGCAGCCCGACAGGGGTTCGTTCACCCCTCCACTTT	CASSPTGVRSPLHF
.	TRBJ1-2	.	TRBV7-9	TGTGCCAGCAGCTTAGCGGGCCCAGGGACCTATGGCTACACCTTC	CASSLAGPGTYGYTF
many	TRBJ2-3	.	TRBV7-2	TGTGCCAGCAGCTTAGCGCTGGGGGGATCAGATACGCAGTATTTT	CASSLALGGSDTQYF
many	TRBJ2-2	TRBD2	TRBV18	TGTGCCAGCTCACTTACTAGCGTATCGAACACCGGGGAGCTGTTTTTT	CASSLTSVSNTGELFF
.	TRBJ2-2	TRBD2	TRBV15	TGTGCCACCAGCAACACACTAGCGGGAGATCCTGTCACCGGGGAGCTGTTTTTT	CATSNTLAGDPVTGELFF
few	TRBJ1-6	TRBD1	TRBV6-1	TGTGCCAGCAGTGCCTCCGGGACAGGGATGGGATCCTATAATTCACCCCTCCACTTT	CASSASGTGMGSYNSPLHF
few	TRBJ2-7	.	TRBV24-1	TGTGCCACCAGTGATTTGCGCGAGCAGTACTTC	CATSDLREQYF
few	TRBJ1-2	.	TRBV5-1	TGCGCCAGCAGCCCCGGTTTTCTCCCCCATGGCTACACCTTC	CASSPGFLPHGYTF
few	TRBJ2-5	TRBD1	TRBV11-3	TGTGCCAGCATCCCAAAAAACCCCCAGGGGGACCAAGAGACCCAGTACTTC	CASIPKNPQGDQETQYF
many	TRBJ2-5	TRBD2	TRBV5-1	TGCGCCAGCAGCCCTAGGGAGGGCTTCCAAGAGACCCAGTACTTC	CASSPREGFQETQYF
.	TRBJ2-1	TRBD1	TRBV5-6	TGTGCCAGCAGCCCAACCGGGACAGTCATTAATAATGAGCAGTTCTTC	CASSPTGTVINNEQFF
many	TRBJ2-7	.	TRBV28	TGTGCCACCCTAGATAGGGAGGTGGTCGAGCAGTACTTC	CATLDREVVEQYF
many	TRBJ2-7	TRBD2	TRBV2	TGTGCCAGCACCTTGACTAGCGGGAGGGCAGGCGAGCAGTACTTC	CASTLTSGRAGEQYF
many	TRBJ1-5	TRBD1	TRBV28	TGTGCCACCTCGGACAGGGTCCATCAGCCCCAGCATTTT	CATSDRVHQPQHF
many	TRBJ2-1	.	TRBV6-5	TGTGCCAGCAGTTACTCTAACAATGAGCAGTTCTTC	CASSYSNNEQFF
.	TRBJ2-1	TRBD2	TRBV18	TGTGCCAGCTCACCACCGCAATTAAGCGGGAGGGCCAGGAATGAGCAGTTCTTC	CASSPPQLSGRARNEQFF
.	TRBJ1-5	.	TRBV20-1	TGCAGTGCTAGACAGGGAACAAAGGCGACGCTAACTCAGCCCCAGCATTTT	CSARQGTKATLTQPQHF
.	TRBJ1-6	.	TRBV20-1	TGCAGTGCTAGAATACAGACGGATGGAAATTCACCCCTCCACTTT	CSARIQTDGNSPLHF
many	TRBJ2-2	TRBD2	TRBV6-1	TGTGCCAGCGGAAAAGACAGGGCCCTTAGCGGGAGTGCGGACACCGGGGAGCTGTTTTTT	CASGKDRALSGSADTGELFF
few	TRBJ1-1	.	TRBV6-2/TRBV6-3	TGTGCCAGCAAGGGCACTGAAGCTTTCTTT	CASKGTEAFF
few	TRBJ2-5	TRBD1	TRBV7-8	TGTGCCAGCAGCTCGAAGACAATCGGGACAGGGCAAGAGACCCAGTACTTC	CASSSKTIGTGQETQYF
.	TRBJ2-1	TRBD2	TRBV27	TGTGCCAGTTGGAGCGGGAGGGCTAATGAGCAGTTCTTC	CASWSGRANEQFF
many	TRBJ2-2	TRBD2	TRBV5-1	TGCGCCAGCAGAAGGACTAGCGGGAACACCGGGGAGCTGTTTTTT	CASRRTSGNTGELFF
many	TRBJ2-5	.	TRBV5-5	TGTGCCAGCACGCACCCCCTGAGGGACCAAGAGACCCAGTACTTC	CASTHPLRDQETQYF
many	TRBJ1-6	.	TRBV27	TGTGCCAGCTCCCGTGGAAGACAGTGGAATTCACCCCTCCACTTT	CASSRGRQWNSPLHF
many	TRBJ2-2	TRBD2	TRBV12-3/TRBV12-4	TGTGCCAGCAGTCCCGGGGCGGGAGCGAACACCGGGGAGCTGTTTTTT	CASSPGAGANTGELFF
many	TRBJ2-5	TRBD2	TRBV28	TGTGCCAGCAGTTCGGGGAGGGAGGATGGGACCCAGTACTTC	CASSSGREDGTQYF
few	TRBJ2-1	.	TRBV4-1	TGCGCCAGCAGCCAAGATGCCCTAGCCCGTGGGGATGAGCAGTTCTTC	CASSQDALARGDEQFF
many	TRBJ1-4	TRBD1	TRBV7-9	TGTGCCAGCAGCTTAGTGGGACAGGGGGCTAATGAAAAACTGTTTTTT	CASSLVGQGANEKLFF
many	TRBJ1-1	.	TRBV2	TGTGCCAGCACCCCGAGGTGGAACACTGAAGCTTTCTTT	CASTPRWNTEAFF
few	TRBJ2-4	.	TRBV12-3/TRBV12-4	TGTGCCAGCAGAGGGACATCCAACATTCAGTACTTC	CASRGTSNIQYF
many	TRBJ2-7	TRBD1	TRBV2	TGTGCCAGCAGCTCTTCGGACAGGATCGGCTACGAGCAGTACTTC	CASSSSDRIGYEQYF
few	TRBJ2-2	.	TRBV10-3	TGTGCCATCAATCGGGGGCTCGGCACCGGGGAGCTGTTTTTT	CAINRGLGTGELFF
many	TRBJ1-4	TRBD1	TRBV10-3	TGTGCCATATCAGGGACAGGGGGAGGTGAAAAACTGTTTTTT	CAISGTGGGEKLFF
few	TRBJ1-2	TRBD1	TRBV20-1	TGCAGTGCTAGAGGTTTTCGTTTGGACAGGGAGGCCTATGGCTACACCTTC	CSARGFRLDREAYGYTF
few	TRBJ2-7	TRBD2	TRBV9	TGTGCCAGCAGGTCTAGCGGGAGCCACGAGCAGTACTTC	CASRSSGSHEQYF
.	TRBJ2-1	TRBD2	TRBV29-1	TGCAGCGTTGCGGGACTAGCGGGAGGAACAAGCTCCTACAATGAGCAGTTCTTC	CSVAGLAGGTSSYNEQFF
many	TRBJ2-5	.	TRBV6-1	TGTGCCAGCAGTGAGGGGGGCGCCCCCTTCCAAGAGACCCAGTACTTC	CASSEGGAPFQETQYF
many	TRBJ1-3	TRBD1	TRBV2	TGTGCCAGCAGTATAGATGAGGGGGCAACTGGAAACACCATATATTTT	CASSIDEGATGNTIYF
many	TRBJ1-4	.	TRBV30	TGTGCCTGGAGTGTTTGGGGAAATGAAAAACTGTTTTTT	CAWSVWGNEKLFF